Below, 12 T cell receptor beta chains from the same sample are listed, as sequenced in a study of PD-L1 blockade in urothelial cancer. The data were produced by immunoSEQ multiplex PCR, yet TCRdb's version contains in-frame clones alone and is incomplete. The table includes about 24,000 clones, around 90% detected once. This specimen was PBMCs, taken around atezolizumab (anti-PD-L1) treatment. These receptors were obtained from a man aged 45-60 years with urothelial cancer.

V and J are TRBV13 and TRBJ2-7, with TRBD2 as a possible D gene (6 bases). Trimming cost V 2 bases and J 0 bases, with 11 bases left between them. Germline V gene lookup returns CDR1 PRHDT and CDR2 FYEKMQ (reference sequence). This CDR3 region has 15 residues. The DNA of the CDR3 is TGTGCCAGCAGCTTAAATGGCGGGACCTCCTACGAGCAGTACTTC. Protein sequence: CASSLNGGTSYEQYF.

The chain joins TRBV27 to TRBJ2-5; D perhaps matches TRBD2 (6 bases). CDR1 MNHEY and CDR2 SMNVEV come from the germline V gene (reference sequence). The CDR3 length is 14 residues. V was clipped by 4 bases and J by 7 bases, with 16 bases between them. The CDR3 loop reads CASSSGTPPWTQYF. The CDR3 DNA reads TGTGCCAGCAGTTCCGGGACTCCTCCTTGGACCCAGTACTTC.

This rearrangement joins TRBV5-4 to TRBJ1-2; a possible D gene is TRBD1 (5 bases). V was cut by 3 bases and J by 4 bases, with 13 bases left in between. This CDR3 is built from 14 residues. Germline V gives CDR1 SGHNT, CDR2 YYREEE (reference sequence). CDR3: CASSSQGGSYGYTF. CDR3 nucleotide sequence: TGTGCCAGCAGCTCCCAGGGAGGTTCCTATGGCTACACCTTC.

The genes are TRBV19 and TRBJ2-5, with 9 bases lining up with TRBD1. This CDR3 is 15 amino acids long. The ends lost 1 base at V and 5 bases at J; junction bases unmatched: 5. Germline V gene lookup returns CDR1 LNHDA and CDR2 SQIVND (reference sequence). The CDR3 bases are TGTGCCAGTAGTATAGGGACAGGGGTTCTTGAGACCCAGTACTTC. Protein: CASSIGTGVLETQYF.

J is TRBJ2-1 and V is TRBV5-6; 7 nucleotides agree with TRBD1. Germline V gene lookup returns CDR1 SGHDT and CDR2 YYEEEE. The trim removed 3 bases at V and 6 bases at J, leaving 6 bases unmatched. The CDR3 spans 14 residues. CDR3 residues: CASSSGQLTNEQFF. As DNA, the CDR3 is TGTGCCAGCAGCTCGGGACAGCTAACCAATGAGCAGTTCTTC.

This clone was recorded only once. The rearrangement uses TRBV28 and TRBJ1-2; no clear D gene. The V end lost 6 bases, the J end lost 5 bases, and 13 bases lay between the germline ends. CDR3 size: 13 residues. Germline CDR1 is MDHEN and CDR2 is SYDVKM. CDR3 nucleotide sequence: TGTGCCAGCAGCTCGGGATCCAAATATGGCTACACCTTC. Amino acids: CASSSGSKYGYTF.

The CDR3, as DNA: TGTGCCAGCAGCTTGGCGGGGTCCACAGATACGCAGTATTTT. Protein product: CASSLAGSTDTQYF. The chain recombines TRBV5-6 with TRBJ2-3; D possibly corresponds to TRBD2 (5 bases). The germline gives CDR1 SGHDT, CDR2 YYEEEE. V dropped 0 bases and J dropped 2 bases, with 7 bases sitting between them. The CDR3 has 14 amino acids.

In this sample, this clone turned up a few times. The chain recombines TRBV27 with TRBJ1-2; maybe TRBD1 (6 bases). This CDR3 region has 15 residues. The V gene lost 0 bases and the J gene lost 7 bases, with 15 bases spanning the gap. Germline lookup yields CDR1 MNHEY and CDR2 SMNVEV (reference sequence). The CDR3 nucleotides read TGTGCCAGCAGTTTATCGCCCACAGGGTCCGCTGGCTACACCTTC. The encoded protein is CASSLSPTGSAGYTF.

The gene calls are TRBV6-5 and TRBJ2-7; 10 bases line up with TRBD2. There are 14 residues in the CDR3. V gave up 6 bases and J gave up 2 bases; unmatched junction bases: 4. Germline CDR1 and CDR2: MNHEY and SVGAGI. The CDR3 loop reads CASRLLAGTYEQYF. The CDR3 DNA sequence: TGTGCCAGCAGGTTACTAGCGGGGACCTACGAGCAGTACTTC.

The chain is built from TRBV5-6 and TRBJ1-1; no clear D. Trimming left V 0 bases short and J 4 bases short, with 13 bases between. Germline CDR1 SGHDT, CDR2 YYEEEE. The CDR3 is 15 residues long. The chain's CDR3 is CASSLGGREGTEAFF. The CDR3 DNA sequence: TGTGCCAGCAGCTTGGGGGGAAGAGAGGGCACTGAAGCTTTCTTT.

The CDR3 DNA sequence: TGTGCCAGCAGTGGGGACAGAATCTTGTCTGGAAACACCATATATTTT. Protein product: CASSGDRILSGNTIYF. The rearrangement uses TRBV2 and TRBJ1-3; 7 bases fit TRBD1. The J segment lost 1 base and the V segment lost 4 bases, leaving 7 bases of the junction unmatched. Germline assignment: CDR1 SNHLY and CDR2 FYNNEI. The CDR3 spans 16 residues.

The chain has TRBV30 and TRBJ2-1, with 9 bases that match TRBD2. In germline, CDR1 is GTSNPN, CDR2 SVGIG (reference sequence). This CDR3 spans 14 amino acids. V was clipped by 3 bases and J by 10 bases; unmatched bases: 10. Here the CDR3 DNA reads TGTGCCTGGAGGGGCGGGAGGGAGCGGTGGGAGCAGTTCTTC. It is translated as CAWRGGRERWEQFF.